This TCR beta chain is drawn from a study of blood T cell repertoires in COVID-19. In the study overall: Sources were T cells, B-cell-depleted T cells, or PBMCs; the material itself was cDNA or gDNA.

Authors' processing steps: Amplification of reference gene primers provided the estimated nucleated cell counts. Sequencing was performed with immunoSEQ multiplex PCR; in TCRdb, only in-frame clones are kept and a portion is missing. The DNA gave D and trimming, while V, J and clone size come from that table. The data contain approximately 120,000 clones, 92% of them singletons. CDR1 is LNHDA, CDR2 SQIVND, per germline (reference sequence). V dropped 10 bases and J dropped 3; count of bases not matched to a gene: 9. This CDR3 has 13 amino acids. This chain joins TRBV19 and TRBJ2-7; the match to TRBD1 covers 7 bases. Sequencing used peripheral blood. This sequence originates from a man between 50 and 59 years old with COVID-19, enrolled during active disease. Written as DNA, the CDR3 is TGTGCCACCGCCACGGGACAGAGCTACGAGCAGTACTTC. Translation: CATATGQSYEQYF. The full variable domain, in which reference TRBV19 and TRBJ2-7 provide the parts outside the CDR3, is DGGITQSPKYLFRKEGQNVTLSCEQNLNHDAMYWYRQDPGQGLRLIYYSQIVNDFQKGDIAEGYSVSREKKESFPLTVTSAQKNPTAFYLCATATGQSYEQYFGPGTRLTVT.